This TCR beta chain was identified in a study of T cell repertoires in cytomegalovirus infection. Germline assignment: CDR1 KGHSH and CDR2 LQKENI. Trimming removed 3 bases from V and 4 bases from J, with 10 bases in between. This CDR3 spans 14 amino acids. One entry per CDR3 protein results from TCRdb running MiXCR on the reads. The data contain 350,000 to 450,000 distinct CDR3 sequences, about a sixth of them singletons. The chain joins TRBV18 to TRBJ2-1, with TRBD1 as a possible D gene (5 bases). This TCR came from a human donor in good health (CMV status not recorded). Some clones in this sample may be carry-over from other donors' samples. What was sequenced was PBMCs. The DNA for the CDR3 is TGTGCCAGCTCACCTGACCGACAGTACAATGAGCAGTTCTTC. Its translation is CASSPDRQYNEQFF.